This TCR beta chain was sequenced in a study of OX40 agonist ivuxolimab in advanced cancers. Assay used: immunoSEQ multiplex PCR; TCRdb lists only in-frame clones, some missing. The table records 50,000 to 65,000 clones, 85% to 95% of them present only once. In the case of this clone: The antigen is not known.

Study-wide results and caveats: Relative to CD4+ cells, CD8+ T cells on average had more expanded clones. A proportion of nonresponders additionally exhibited low normalized T-cell clonal expansion.

There are 15 residues in the CDR3. In germline, CDR1 is SGHTA, CDR2 FQGNSA. V lost 6 bases, J lost 2 bases, and 14 bases lay in between. This TCR was sampled from an adult with an advanced solid tumor such as melanoma, head and neck, liver or kidney cancer. The starting material was CD4+ or CD8+ T cells sorted from blood, obtained in a trial of the OX40 agonist ivuxolimab. The V call is TRBV7-2, the J call TRBJ1-3; TRBD1 might be the D (5 bases). Written as DNA, the CDR3 is TGTGCCAGCAGTGAACGGGGCAGGCCTGGAAACACCATATATTTT. This translates into CASSERGRPGNTIYF.